Sequencing of this T cell receptor (beta chain) was carried out in a study of cytomegalovirus exposure and HLA in healthy donors. As regards this clone: What it binds is unknown.

Study results and limitations: The study recorded 150 to 200 TCR beta chains that were cytomegalovirus-associated.

Profiled with immunoSEQ multiplex PCR; TCRdb holds only in-frame clones, not every one. This table has tens of thousands of clones, around 94% appearing once. Among the 90 to 150 subjects of the validation cohort, separate from the approximately 700-subject first cohort, were the donors. There are 13 residues in the CDR3. The V and J ends lost 7 bases and 4 bases respectively, with 13 bases between them. CDR1 and CDR2 (germline): SNHLY, FYNNEI. Sequenced: PBMCs. This clonotype originated in a woman aged 18 to 35 in good health and CMV-seropositive. The chain has TRBV2 and TRBJ1-2, with D possibly matching TRBD1 (5 bases). In DNA, the CDR3 is TGTGCCAGCACGCAGTTGCAGGGCTATGGCTACACCTTC. Translated, it gives CASTQLQGYGYTF.